Listed below are T cell receptor beta chains from one sample, sequenced in a study of blood T cell repertoires in COVID-19. Sequencing was performed with immunoSEQ multiplex PCR; in TCRdb, only in-frame clones are kept and a portion is missing. The sample lists fewer than 250,000 clones; about 91% were seen once. What was sequenced was PBMCs or T cells enriched from blood (not recorded which). All receptors come from a woman in her twenties or thirties with acute COVID-19. CDR3s leave out the opening cysteine and the closing phenylalanine or tryptophan. Expanded clones get a size class; other rows say once, few or many, or leave the size out.

v_gene: TRBV5-1; j_gene: TRBJ1-4; abundance: -; CDR3aa: ASRSGTGVWEKLF
v_gene: TRBV12-5; j_gene: TRBJ2-7; abundance: -; CDR3aa: ASGLVQARLYEQY
v_gene: TRBV9; j_gene: TRBJ2-3; abundance: -; CDR3aa: ASSANPSGGARGDTQY
v_gene: TRBV10-1; j_gene: TRBJ2-2; abundance: few; CDR3aa: ASRRGGETGELF
v_gene: TRBV10-1; j_gene: TRBJ2-1; abundance: -; CDR3aa: ASSETGQTYNEQF
v_gene: TRBV6-1; j_gene: TRBJ2-5; abundance: -; CDR3aa: ASSELGPRQTQY
v_gene: TRBV29-1; j_gene: TRBJ2-7; abundance: -; CDR3aa: SAKQGRSYEQY
v_gene: TRBV11-3; j_gene: TRBJ2-1; abundance: -; CDR3aa: ASSLSQGEHNEQF
v_gene: TRBV15; j_gene: TRBJ1-2; abundance: once; CDR3aa: ATSDRDYGYT
v_gene: TRBV5-1; j_gene: TRBJ2-1; abundance: -; CDR3aa: ASSLLGTAYNEQF
v_gene: TRBV6-1; j_gene: TRBJ2-1; abundance: -; CDR3aa: ASSETSGVNEQF
v_gene: TRBV10-2; j_gene: TRBJ1-2; abundance: -; CDR3aa: ASSDRVVVNYGYT
v_gene: TRBV15; j_gene: TRBJ2-3; abundance: -; CDR3aa: ATGFRGSTTDTQY
v_gene: TRBV13; j_gene: TRBJ1-1; abundance: -; CDR3aa: ASSSEGGGAF
v_gene: TRBV7-6; j_gene: TRBJ1-1; abundance: -; CDR3aa: ASSKWGSGTTEAF
v_gene: TRBV3-1/TRBV3-2; j_gene: TRBJ2-3; abundance: -; CDR3aa: ASRRAGGPKDTQY
v_gene: TRBV5-1; j_gene: TRBJ1-6; abundance: -; CDR3aa: ASSLSAGALH
v_gene: TRBV19; j_gene: TRBJ2-6; abundance: -; CDR3aa: ASSLTGNGANVLT
v_gene: TRBV14; j_gene: TRBJ2-7; abundance: -; CDR3aa: ASSPGTGGYEQY
v_gene: TRBV7-2; j_gene: TRBJ2-5; abundance: -; CDR3aa: ASSWQTSGETQY